Below, one TCR beta chain is given with its context. The antigen it recognizes is unknown. Base qualities are not at hand, and no much larger clone is one base apart. At diagnosis, tumor, uninvolved tumor-adjacent lung and peripheral blood were collected and then preserved as a mix of FFPE and fresh-frozen material. For TCR repertoire profiling, the blood samples were analyzed as peripheral blood mononuclear cells. The record originates from a study of T cells in localized non-small cell lung cancer (dated by TCRdb to 2018 to 2020). Regarding the study in general: The study examined T cell repertoires in a few hundred patients with early-stage NSCLC and compared tumors with uninvolved tumor-adjacent lungs. All 236 NSCLC patients in the cohort were treatment-naive and had localized lung tumors that were resected. NSCLC patients had a mean age of around 70 years, and around 140 were male and nearly 110 female.

The immunoSEQ Assay was used to sequence TCR beta CDR3 regions from DNA. The paper's data handling went like this. To compute T cell density, TCR beta template counts were normalized to usable DNA, which was estimated by amplifying housekeeping genes. Using the preseqR package, richness was estimated by extrapolating to 120,000 templates for tissue samples and 400,000 templates for PBMC samples. Clonality was taken to be one minus Pielou's evenness. Tissue-enriched TCRs were identified through differential abundance testing performed on productive amino-acid clonotypes, with a minimum total count of 5 and an alpha of 0.1. The Jaccard Index and the Morisita Overlap Index were used to measure repertoire overlap between compartments. GLIPH grouped TCR beta CDR3s together with public tetramer-defined viral CDR3s, and a viral motif had to include at least three viral sequences and also show V-gene enrichment. The table comes from immuneACCESS by way of TCRdb, which keeps in-frame sequences with V and J called. Part of the clones is missing from these tables; in studies checked, under half for an unresolved V gene and the rest for unknown reasons. That table is the source of V, J and clone size, and D and trimming were worked out from the DNA. Recorded for this sample are fewer than 100,000 clones; approximately 88% of them occurred a single time. The top ten clones comprise over 12% of the sample.

Via the germline V gene (reference sequence), CDR1 is LNHDA and CDR2 SQIVND. From cysteine to phenylalanine, the CDR3 is 14 amino acids long. Only the CDR3 DNA is retained, 42 bases long and in frame from the first base. Trimming costs V 1 base and J 2 bases, and their ends lie 6 bases apart. The full study reports these points: Uninvolved tumor-adjacent lung showed the highest T cell clonality, higher than tumor, which suggests more focused antigenic responses in the adjacent lung. A median of 57 of the top 100 tumor clones were detected in paired uninvolved adjacent lung, and 25 to 35 of these tumor clones were also found among the top 100 clones of the paired uninvolved adjacent lung. Since the design was exploratory, TCR variables were selected using unadjusted p-values with no false-discovery rate correction. Because multi-region tumor sequencing was not performed, intratumor heterogeneity could not be ruled out. Higher blood T cell density associated with longer overall survival, while higher adjacent-lung clonality associated with shorter survival.

Specimen: peripheral blood, collected before any cancer treatment. This chain is built from TRBV19 and TRBJ1-5; no D gene is confidently identified. The receptor was derived from a man aged 40 to 69 with stage I squamous cell lung carcinoma. CDR3 protein: CASSIGTGNQPQHF. The DNA sequence follows: TGTGCCAGTAGTATAGGGACGGGCAATCAGCCCCAGCATTTT.